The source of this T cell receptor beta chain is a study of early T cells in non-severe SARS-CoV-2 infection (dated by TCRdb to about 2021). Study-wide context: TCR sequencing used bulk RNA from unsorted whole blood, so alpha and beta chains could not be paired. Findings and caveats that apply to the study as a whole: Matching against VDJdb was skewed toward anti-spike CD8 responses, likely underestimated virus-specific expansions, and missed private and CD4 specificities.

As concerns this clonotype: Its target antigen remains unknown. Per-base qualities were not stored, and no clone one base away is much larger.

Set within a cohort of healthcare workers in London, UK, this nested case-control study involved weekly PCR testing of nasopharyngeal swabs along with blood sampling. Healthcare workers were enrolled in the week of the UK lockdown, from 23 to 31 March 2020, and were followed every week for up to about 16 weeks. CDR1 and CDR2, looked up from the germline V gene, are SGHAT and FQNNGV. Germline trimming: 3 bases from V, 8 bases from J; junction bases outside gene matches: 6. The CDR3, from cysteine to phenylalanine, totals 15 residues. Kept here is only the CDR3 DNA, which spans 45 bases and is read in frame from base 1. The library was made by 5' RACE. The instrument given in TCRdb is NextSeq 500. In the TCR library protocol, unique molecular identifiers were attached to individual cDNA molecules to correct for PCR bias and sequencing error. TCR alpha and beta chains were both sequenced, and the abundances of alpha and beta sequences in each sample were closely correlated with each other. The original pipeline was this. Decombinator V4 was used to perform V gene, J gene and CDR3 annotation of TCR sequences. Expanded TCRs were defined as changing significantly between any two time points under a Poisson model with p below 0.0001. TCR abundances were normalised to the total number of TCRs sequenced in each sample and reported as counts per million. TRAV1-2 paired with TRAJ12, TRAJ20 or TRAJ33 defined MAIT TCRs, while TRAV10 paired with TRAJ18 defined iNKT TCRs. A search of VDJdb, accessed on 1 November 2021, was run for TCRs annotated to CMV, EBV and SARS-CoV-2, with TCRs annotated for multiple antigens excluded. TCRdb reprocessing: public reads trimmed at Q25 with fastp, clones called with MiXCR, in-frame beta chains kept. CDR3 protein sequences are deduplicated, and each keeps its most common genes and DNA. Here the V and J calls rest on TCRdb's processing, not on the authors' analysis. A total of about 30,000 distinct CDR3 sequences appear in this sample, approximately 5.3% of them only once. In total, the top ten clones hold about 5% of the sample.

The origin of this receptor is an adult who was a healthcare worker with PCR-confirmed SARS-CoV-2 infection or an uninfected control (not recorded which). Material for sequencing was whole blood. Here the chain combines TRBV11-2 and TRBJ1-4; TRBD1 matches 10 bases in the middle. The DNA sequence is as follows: TGTGCCAGCAGCTTTCAGGGACAGGGGAAAGAAAAACTGTTTTTT. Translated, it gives CASSFQGQGKEKLFF.